The clone carrying this T cell receptor beta chain was counted a few times. The data are from a study of shared clonotypes between healthy human individuals. Clones were read by immunoSEQ multiplex PCR, and TCRdb kept only the in-frame ones, dropping some. The repertoire holds some 2.1 million clones, with around 93% as singletons. Naive CD8 cells lacked CD45RO and underwent positive selection for CCR7, leaving out terminally differentiated effector memory CD45RA+ cells. CDR3 length equals 14 residues. V lost 4 bases and J lost 0, with 10 bases in between. Germline CDR1 reads MNHNS; CDR2 reads SASEGT.

The chain couples TRBV6-1 to TRBJ2-7; D unresolved. The sequencing sample was made of naive CD8+ T cells from PBMCs. This receptor was taken from a man between 18 and 35 years old in good health. Some clones in this sample may be carry-over from other donors' samples. CDR3 sequence: CASSAHWSSYEQYF. In DNA, the CDR3 is TGTGCCAGCAGTGCCCACTGGAGCTCCTACGAGCAGTACTTC.